This T cell receptor beta chain was identified during a study of blood T cell repertoires in COVID-19. Study-wide background: Both acute and convalescent COVID-19 samples were obtained from the United States, Italy and Spain. PBMCs, B-cell-depleted T cells, or T cells were the source of the cDNA or gDNA that made up the material.

Trimming took off 4 bases at V and 0 bases at J, with 12 bases between the two ends. Per germline, CDR1 MGHRA and CDR2 YSYEKL. The length of the CDR3 is 15 residues. Only a few counts were recorded for this clone. In the source study's methods: Nucleated cell counts were estimated from reference gene primer amplification. Generated by immunoSEQ multiplex PCR, the TCRdb table keeps only in-frame clones and is missing some. Clonal size and the V and J genes are those of that table, whereas D and trimming came from the DNA. The sample carries about 210,000 clones, around 80% recorded once. The sample taken for sequencing was peripheral blood. The TCR was taken from a woman in her thirties or forties with acute or convalescent COVID-19. J is TRBJ2-5 and V is TRBV4-1, with a weak D call TRBD1 (5 bases). The DNA for the CDR3 is TGCGCCAGCAGCCGAGACAGATACAACCAAGAGACCCAGTACTTC. It codes for CASSRDRYNQETQYF.